These 25 T cell receptor beta chains originate from one sample sequenced in a study of blood T cell repertoires in COVID-19 (dated by TCRdb to 2019 to 2021). The library relied on the immunoSEQ multiplex PCR assay. TCRdb's version of the immuneACCESS table is confined to in-frame rearrangements and falls short of the full clone set. An unresolved V gene accounts for under half of the shortfall where checked; the remainder is of unknown origin. In this sample the table shows tens of thousands of clones, 70% to 90% of which occur a single time. 3.5% to 4% of the sample is in the top ten clones. Sequencing was carried out using PBMCs or T cells enriched from blood (not recorded which). The receptors here all came from a woman between 40 and 55 years old with acute COVID-19.

This clone was detected only a few times. V is TRBV15 and J is TRBJ2-7; 8 bases map to TRBD1. The CDR3 sequence is 19 residues long. Germline trimming cut 0 bases from V and 1 base from J; bases unmatched to any gene: 14. The V gene's germline CDR1 is LNHNV and CDR2 YYDKDF (reference sequence). CDR3 coding DNA: TGTGCCACCAGCAGAGATTCCCTACGACCGGGACAGGATTCCTACGAGCAGTACGTC. Translation: CATSRDSLRPGQDSYEQYV.

The rearrangement joins TRBV28 to TRBJ2-5, with 13 bases lining up with TRBD2. Losses at the gene ends were 5 bases for V and 4 bases for J; bases not matched to a gene: 7. This CDR3 contains 16 residues. The germline V gene encodes CDR1 MDHEN and CDR2 SYDVKM. CDR3: CASSPLAGGPGETQYF. The CDR3, as DNA: TGTGCCAGCAGTCCACTAGCGGGAGGGCCGGGAGAGACCCAGTACTTC.

V usage is TRBV2 and J usage is TRBJ2-2; 7 nucleotides agree with TRBD1. The CDR3 consists of 15 residues. Germline CDR1 SNHLY, CDR2 FYNNEI. With 7 bases clipped from V and 3 bases from J, the junction kept 8 bases outside the gene matches. The CDR3 sequence is CASTFRDSYTGELFF. In nucleotides, the CDR3 is TGTGCCAGCACCTTCCGGGACAGCTACACCGGGGAGCTGTTTTTT.

For this clone: As the CDR3 is not closed by the conserved phenylalanine or tryptophan, this likely results from a read error. The J gene is TRBJ1-6, the V gene TRBV19, with TRBD1 matching 10 bases. V shed 7 bases, J shed 7 bases, and the junction held 7 bases outside the gene matches. The germline CDR1 and CDR2 sequences are LNHDA and SQIVND (reference sequence). The CDR3 loop spans 15 amino acids. This CDR3 is CASTPGQGRNSPLHL. The CDR3 DNA is TGTGCCAGTACCCCGGGACAGGGGCGCAATTCACCCCTCCACCTT.

This clone appeared a single time. V usage is TRBV7-6 and J usage is TRBJ1-3, with TRBD1 as a possible D gene (5 bases). Trimming left V 1 base short and J 2 bases short, with 15 bases between. The V gene's germline CDR1 is SGHVS and CDR2 FNYEAQ. The CDR3 totals 17 residues. The CDR3 DNA reads as TGTGCCAGCAGCTTAGACGGAGGGGACTTAACTGGAAACACCATATATTTT. It specifies CASSLDGGDLTGNTIYF.

This rearrangement joins TRBV4-2 to TRBJ2-1; a possible D gene is TRBD2 (5 bases). The CDR3 extends over 12 amino acids. The germline CDR1 and CDR2 sequences are LGHNA and YNFKEQ. The V gene lost 0 bases and the J gene lost 13 bases, with 10 bases spanning the gap. CDR3 sequence: CASSQDKDYQFF. CDR3 coding DNA: TGTGCCAGCAGCCAAGATAAAGACTACCAGTTCTTC.

This clone showed up just once. V and J are TRBV19 and TRBJ2-3, with TRBD1 identical over 9 bases. CDR1 is LNHDA, CDR2 SQIVND, per germline (reference sequence). CDR3 length: 17 residues. With V trimmed by 10 bases and J by 0 bases, 14 bases remained unmatched. The CDR3 nucleotides read TGTGCCACCAAAGACAGGGGGACGGGGACTAGCACAGATACGCAGTATTTT. Translated, it gives CATKDRGTGTSTDTQYF.

This clone is medium-sized (0.01 to 0.1%) by share. The CDR3 nucleotides are TGTGCCAGCAGCCAGGGGACAGGGACTGGAAACACCATATATTTT. Translating it yields CASSQGTGTGNTIYF. The chain links TRBV3-1 (or the pseudogene TRBV3-2) to TRBJ1-3, with 9 bases fitting TRBD1. Germline V gene sequence: CDR1 LGHDT, CDR2 YNNKEL (reference sequence). The CDR3 totals 15 residues. J was trimmed by 2 bases and V by 3 bases; bases with no gene match: 2.

On this clone itself: Additional DNA sequences in this sample encode the identical CDR3. The gene calls are TRBV9 and TRBJ2-3, with D tentatively TRBD2 (5 bases). From germline, CDR1 is SGDLS and CDR2 YYNGEE. Trimming took off 4 bases at V and 6 bases at J, with 6 bases between the two ends. The CDR3 is 11 residues long. The CDR3 DNA is TGTGCCAGCAGCCGGGGTGATACGCAGTATTTT. This codes for CASSRGDTQYF.

This chain links TRBV19 with TRBJ2-3; 8 nucleotides agree with TRBD1. Germline loops: CDR1 LNHDA, CDR2 SQIVND (reference sequence). Losses at the gene ends were 6 bases for V and 1 base for J; bases not matched to a gene: 9. The CDR3 spans 16 residues. CDR3 coding DNA: TGTGCCAGTAGGGGGGAGGACAGGGATGGCACAGATACGCAGTATTTT. Translating gives CASRGEDRDGTDTQYF.

This clone occurred once. The rearrangement links TRBV7-2 to TRBJ2-7; D call uncertain. V shed 5 bases and J shed 0 bases, with 5 bases lying between them. The CDR3 is 12 residues long. The germline gives CDR1 SGHTA, CDR2 FQGNSA. This chain's CDR3 is CASSPSSYEQYF. CDR3 nucleotides: TGTGCCAGCAGCCCCAGCTCCTACGAGCAGTACTTC.

V gene TRBV19 combines with J gene TRBJ1-2; maybe TRBD1 (5 bases). Trimming stripped 5 bases from V and 2 bases from J, with 12 bases between. Germline CDR1 and CDR2: LNHDA and SQIVND (reference sequence). The CDR3 is 14 amino acids. The DNA of the CDR3 is TGTGCCAGTAGTGCCGCGGGGCAGAACTATGGCTACACCTTC. This gives the protein CASSAAGQNYGYTF.

The CDR3 region is CASSQKDRDPIPEQYF. The CDR3 nucleotides are TGTGCCAGCAGCCAGAAGGACAGGGATCCGATACCCGAGCAGTACTTC. This chain joins TRBV7-2 and TRBJ2-7; 8 bases align to TRBD1. The V and J ends lost 5 bases and 6 bases, in that order; junction bases with no gene match: 15. The germline CDR1 and CDR2 sequences are SGHTA and FQGNSA. The CDR3 loop spans 16 amino acids.

The genes are TRBV7-2 and TRBJ1-2; unclear D gene. V dropped 1 base and J dropped 5 bases, with 14 bases sitting between them. Looked up from germline, CDR1 is SGHTA and CDR2 is FQGNSA. CDR3 length: 15 amino acids. For the CDR3, the DNA is TGTGCCAGCAGCTTAGTGCGGGTGGTCGGGTATGGCTACACCTTC. It encodes CASSLVRVVGYGYTF.

CDR3: CASPRGHNYEQYV. The CDR3 DNA sequence: TGTGCCAGCCCGCGAGGCCACAACTACGAGCAGTACGTC. V and J are TRBV28 and TRBJ2-7, with D unresolved. V was clipped by 8 bases and J by 3 bases, with 14 bases between them. In germline, CDR1 is MDHEN, CDR2 SYDVKM. The CDR3 totals 13 residues.

The V call is TRBV19, the J call TRBJ1-2; perhaps TRBD1 as D (6 bases). The length of the CDR3 is 15 residues. V lost 1 base, J lost 7 bases, and 16 bases lay in between. The germline CDR1 and CDR2 sequences are LNHDA and SQIVND (reference sequence). The CDR3 protein is CASSIGNRAMSGYTF. The CDR3 DNA sequence: TGTGCCAGTAGTATAGGGAACAGGGCGATGAGTGGCTACACCTTC. Full variable domain (rest looked up from reference TRBV19 and TRBJ1-2): DGGITQSPKYLFRKEGQNVTLSCEQNLNHDAMYWYRQDPGQGLRLIYYSQIVNDFQKGDIAEGYSVSREKKESFPLTVTSAQKNPTAFYLCASSIGNRAMSGYTFGSGTRLTVV.

This chain joins TRBV6-5 and TRBJ1-5, with D uncertain. Trimming stripped 0 bases from V and 3 bases from J, with 12 bases between. The CDR3 loop spans 16 amino acids. The germline V gene encodes CDR1 MNHEY and CDR2 SVGAGI. The CDR3 loop reads CASSYSRPGSNQPQHF. The CDR3 DNA is TGTGCCAGCAGTTACTCACGACCGGGTTCCAATCAGCCCCAGCATTTT.

The gene calls are TRBV7-8 and TRBJ2-7; 8 nucleotides align to TRBD1. The germline gives CDR1 SGHVS, CDR2 FQNEAQ. The length of the CDR3 is 16 residues. J gave up 0 bases and V 5 bases, and 9 bases lay outside the gene matches. CDR3 in amino acids: CASSKRTGSSSYEQYV. DNA for the CDR3: TGTGCCAGCAGCAAACGGACAGGGTCAAGCTCCTACGAGCAGTACGTC.

This clone is a singleton in its sample. This rearrangement joins TRBV4-2 to TRBJ1-5, with 7 bases that match TRBD1. CDR1 is LGHNA, CDR2 YNFKEQ, per germline. CDR3 length: 15 amino acids. J was trimmed by 5 bases and V by 0 bases; bases with no gene match: 4. The CDR3 is CASSQEVTGYQPQHF. CDR3 sequence (DNA): TGTGCCAGCAGCCAAGAGGTGACAGGGTATCAGCCCCAGCATTTT.

For the CDR3, the DNA is TGTGCCAGCAGCAGAAGCCGGGACAGGGGGGAGACCCAGTACTTC. Protein product: CASSRSRDRGETQYF. This chain links TRBV6-5 with TRBJ2-5, with 11 bases that match TRBD1. CDR3 size: 15 residues. The germline gives CDR1 MNHEY, CDR2 SVGAGI. Unmatched junction bases numbered 8, after V lost 6 bases and J lost 5 bases.

This clone was counted only a few times. The chain recombines TRBV10-3 with TRBJ2-5, with D possibly being TRBD2 (5 bases). Germline V gene lookup returns CDR1 ENHRY and CDR2 SYGVKD. This CDR3 contains 16 residues. The V end was cut by 6 bases, the J end by 5 bases, with 22 bases between. The CDR3 reads CAISRSLGPDEETQYF. CDR3 DNA: TGTGCCATCAGCCGGTCACTAGGTCCCGACGAGGAGACCCAGTACTTC.

The chain links TRBV30 to TRBJ2-1, with no clear D. The CDR3 consists of 13 residues. The germline V gene encodes CDR1 GTSNPN and CDR2 SVGIG (reference sequence). Trimming took off 1 base at V and 5 bases at J, with 9 bases between the two ends. In DNA, the CDR3 is TGTGCCTGGAGTGAAGACAAAAACAATGAGCAGTTCTTC. This sequence encodes CAWSEDKNNEQFF.

V usage is TRBV7-3 and J usage is TRBJ2-7; 11 positions match TRBD2. Germline CDR1 SGHTA, CDR2 FQGTGA. The CDR3 totals 15 residues. The trim removed 5 bases at V and 5 bases at J, leaving 8 bases unmatched. CDR3 residues: CASSETSGSQNEQYF. CDR3 bases: TGTGCCAGCAGCGAAACTAGCGGGAGTCAAAACGAGCAGTACTTC.

A single count supports this clone. The conserved closing phenylalanine or tryptophan is absent in this CDR3, likely reflecting a read error. The DNA is omitted, as the CDR3 cannot be located on it reliably, and the CDR3 follows TCRdb's listing. The chain combines TRBV19 with TRBJ2-7; the D call in the table, TRBD2, was not verified against the DNA. The CDR3 adds up to 11 amino acids, both ends counted. The germline V gene encodes CDR1 LNHDA and CDR2 SQIVND (reference sequence). This CDR3 reads CARRTLAGGFG.

The V call is TRBV28, the J call TRBJ1-2, with D unclear. Per germline, CDR1 MDHEN and CDR2 SYDVKM. The CDR3 totals 14 residues. The V end lost 7 bases, the J end lost 4 bases, and 16 bases lay between the germline ends. CDR3 sequence reads: CASTVGPLTYGYTF. The CDR3 nucleotides are TGTGCCAGCACCGTTGGGCCCCTCACCTATGGCTACACCTTC.